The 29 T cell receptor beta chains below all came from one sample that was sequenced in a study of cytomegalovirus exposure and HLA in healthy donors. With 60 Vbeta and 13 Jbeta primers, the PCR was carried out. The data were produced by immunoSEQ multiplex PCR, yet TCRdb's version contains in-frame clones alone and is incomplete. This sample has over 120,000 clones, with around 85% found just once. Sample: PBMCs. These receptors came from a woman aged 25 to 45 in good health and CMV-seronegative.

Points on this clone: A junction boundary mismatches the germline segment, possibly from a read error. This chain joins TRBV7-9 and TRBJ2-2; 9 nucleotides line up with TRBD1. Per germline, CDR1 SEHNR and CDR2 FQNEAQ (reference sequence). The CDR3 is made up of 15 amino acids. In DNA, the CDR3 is TGTTCCAGCAGCTTAACAGGGGGCGATAACGGGGAGCTGTTTTTT. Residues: CSSSLTGGDNGELFF.

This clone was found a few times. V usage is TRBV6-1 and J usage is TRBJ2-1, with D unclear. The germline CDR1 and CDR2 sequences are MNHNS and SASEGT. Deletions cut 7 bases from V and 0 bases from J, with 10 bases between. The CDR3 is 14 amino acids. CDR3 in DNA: TGTGCCAGCACGATCCGGAGCTCCTACAATGAGCAGTTCTTC. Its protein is CASTIRSSYNEQFF.

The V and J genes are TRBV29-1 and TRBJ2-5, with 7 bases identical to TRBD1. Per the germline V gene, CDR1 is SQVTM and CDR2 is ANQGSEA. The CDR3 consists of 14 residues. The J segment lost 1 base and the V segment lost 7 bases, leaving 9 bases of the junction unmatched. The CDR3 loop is CSARQGRGQETQYF. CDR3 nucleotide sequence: TGCAGCGCTCGACAGGGTAGGGGCCAAGAGACCCAGTACTTC.

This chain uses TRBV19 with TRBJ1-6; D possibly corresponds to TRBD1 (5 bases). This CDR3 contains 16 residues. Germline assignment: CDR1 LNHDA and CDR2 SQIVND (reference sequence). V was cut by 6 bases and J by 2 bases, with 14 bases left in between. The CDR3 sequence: CASSPRGYAYNSPLHF. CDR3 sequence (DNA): TGTGCCAGTAGCCCCCGGGGGTATGCCTATAATTCACCCCTCCACTTT.

CDR3 nucleotide sequence: TGTGCCAGCAGTTCGATACTCGTTAACACTGAAGCTTTCTTT. As protein: CASSSILVNTEAFF. This rearrangement joins TRBV27 to TRBJ1-1; no definite D call. The germline V gene encodes CDR1 MNHEY and CDR2 SMNVEV (reference sequence). The CDR3 covers 14 residues. V dropped 4 bases and J dropped 2 bases, with 11 bases sitting between them.

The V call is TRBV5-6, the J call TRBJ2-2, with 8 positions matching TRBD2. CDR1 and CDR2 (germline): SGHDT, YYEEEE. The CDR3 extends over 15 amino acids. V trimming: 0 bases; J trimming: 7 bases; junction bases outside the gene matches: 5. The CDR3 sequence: CASSLAGTSSGELFF. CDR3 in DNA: TGTGCCAGCAGCTTGGCCGGGACTAGTAGCGGGGAGCTGTTTTTT.

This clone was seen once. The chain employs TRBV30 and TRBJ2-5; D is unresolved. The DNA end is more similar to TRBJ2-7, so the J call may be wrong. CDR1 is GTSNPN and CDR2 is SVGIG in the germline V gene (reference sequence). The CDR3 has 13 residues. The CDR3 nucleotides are TGTGCCCTCAGTGGGCCCGGCTCCTACGAGCAGTACTTC. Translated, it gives CALSGPGSYEQYF.

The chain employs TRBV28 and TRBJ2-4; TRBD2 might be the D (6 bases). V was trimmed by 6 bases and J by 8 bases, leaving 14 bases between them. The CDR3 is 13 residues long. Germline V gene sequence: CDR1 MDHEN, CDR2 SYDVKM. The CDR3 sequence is CASRSQGGDIQYF. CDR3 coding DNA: TGTGCCAGCAGGTCTCAGGGAGGCGACATTCAGTACTTC. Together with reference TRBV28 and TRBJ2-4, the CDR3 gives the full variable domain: DVKVTQSSRYLVKRTGEKVFLECVQDMDHENMFWYRQDPGLGLRLIYFSYDVKMKEKGDIPEGYSVSREKKERFSLILESASTNQTSMYLCASRSQGGDIQYFGAGTRLSVL.

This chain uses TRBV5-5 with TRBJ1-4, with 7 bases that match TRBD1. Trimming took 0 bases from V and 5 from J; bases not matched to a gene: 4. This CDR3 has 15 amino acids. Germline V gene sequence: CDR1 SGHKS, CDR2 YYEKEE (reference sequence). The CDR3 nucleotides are TGTGCCAGCAGCTTGGCCGGGACAGAGAATGAAAAACTGTTTTTT. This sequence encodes CASSLAGTENEKLFF.

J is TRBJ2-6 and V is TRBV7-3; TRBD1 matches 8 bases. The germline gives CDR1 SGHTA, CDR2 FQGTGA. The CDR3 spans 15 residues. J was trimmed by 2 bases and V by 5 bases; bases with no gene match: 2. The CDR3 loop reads CASSQQGAGANVLTF. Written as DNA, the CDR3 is TGTGCCAGCAGCCAACAGGGGGCTGGGGCCAACGTCCTGACTTTC.

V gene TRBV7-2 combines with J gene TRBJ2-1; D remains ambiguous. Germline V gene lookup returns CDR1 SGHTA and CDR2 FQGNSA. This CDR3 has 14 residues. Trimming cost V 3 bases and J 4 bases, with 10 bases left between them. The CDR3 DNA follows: TGTGCCAGCAGCTTTCCCGCCAGATACAATGAGCAGTTCTTC. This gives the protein CASSFPARYNEQFF. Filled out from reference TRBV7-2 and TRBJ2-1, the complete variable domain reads GAGVSQSPSNKVTEKGKDVELRCDPISGHTALYWYRQSLGQGLEFLIYFQGNSAPDKSGLPSDRFSAERTGGSVSTLTIQRTQQEDSAVYLCASSFPARYNEQFFGPGTRLTVL.

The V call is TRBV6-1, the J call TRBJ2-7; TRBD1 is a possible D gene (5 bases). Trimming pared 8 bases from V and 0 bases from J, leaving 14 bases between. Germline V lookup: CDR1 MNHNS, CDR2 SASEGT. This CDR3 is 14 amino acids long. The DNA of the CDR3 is TGTGCCAGCTCAGGACAAGCCCGCTCCTACGAGCAGTACTTC. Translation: CASSGQARSYEQYF.

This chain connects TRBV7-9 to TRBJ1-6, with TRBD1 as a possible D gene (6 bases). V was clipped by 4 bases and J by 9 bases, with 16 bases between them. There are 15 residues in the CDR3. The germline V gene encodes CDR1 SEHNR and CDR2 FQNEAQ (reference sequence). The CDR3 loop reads CASSSRPAGVSPLHF. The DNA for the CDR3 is TGTGCCAGCAGCTCTCGTCCGGCAGGGGTTTCACCCCTCCACTTT. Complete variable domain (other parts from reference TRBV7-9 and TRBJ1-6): DTGVSQNPRHKITKRGQNVTFRCDPISEHNRLYWYRQTLGQGPEFLTYFQNEAQLEKSRLLSDRFSAERPKGSFSTLEIQRTEQGDSAMYLCASSSRPAGVSPLHFGNGTRLTVT.

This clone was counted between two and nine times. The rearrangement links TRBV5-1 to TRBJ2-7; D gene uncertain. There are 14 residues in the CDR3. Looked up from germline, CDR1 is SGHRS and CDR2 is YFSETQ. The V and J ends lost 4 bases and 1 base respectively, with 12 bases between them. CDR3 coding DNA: TGCGCCAGCAGCCCCTTCCAGAGGTCCTACGAGCAGTACTTC. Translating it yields CASSPFQRSYEQYF.

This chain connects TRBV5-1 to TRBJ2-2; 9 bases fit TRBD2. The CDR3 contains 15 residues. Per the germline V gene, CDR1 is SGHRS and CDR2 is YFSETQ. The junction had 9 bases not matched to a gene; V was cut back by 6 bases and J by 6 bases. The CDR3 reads CASTGIAGASGELFF. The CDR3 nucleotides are TGCGCCAGCACGGGGATAGCGGGAGCGTCCGGGGAGCTGTTTTTT. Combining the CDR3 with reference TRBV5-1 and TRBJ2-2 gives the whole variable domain KAGVTQTPRYLIKTRGQQVTLSCSPISGHRSVSWYQQTPGQGLQFLFEYFSETQRNKGNFPGRFSGRQFSNSRSEMNVSTLELGDSALYLCASTGIAGASGELFFGEGSRLTVL.

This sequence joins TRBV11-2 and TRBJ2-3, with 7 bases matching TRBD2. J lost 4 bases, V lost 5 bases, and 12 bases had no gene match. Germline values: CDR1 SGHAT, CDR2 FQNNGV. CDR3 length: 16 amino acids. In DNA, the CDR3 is TGTGCCAGCAGCCCTTTACCCGGACTAGGCGCAGATACGCAGTATTTT. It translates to CASSPLPGLGADTQYF.

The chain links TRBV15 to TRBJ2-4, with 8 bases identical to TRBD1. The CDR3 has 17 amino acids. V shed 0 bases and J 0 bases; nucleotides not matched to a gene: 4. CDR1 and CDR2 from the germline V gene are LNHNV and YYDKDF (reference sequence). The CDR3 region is CATSREGQALAKNIQYF. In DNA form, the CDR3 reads TGTGCCACCAGCAGAGAGGGACAGGCCTTAGCCAAAAACATTCAGTACTTC.

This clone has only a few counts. As DNA, the CDR3 is TGTGCCTGGAGTCTCCGACAGGGCTACGAGCAGTACTTC. It translates to CAWSLRQGYEQYF. The V call is TRBV30, the J call TRBJ2-7; TRBD1 matches at 7 bases. J lost 3 bases, V lost 2 bases, and 4 bases had no gene match. This CDR3 is 13 amino acids long. From germline, CDR1 is GTSNPN and CDR2 SVGIG (reference sequence).

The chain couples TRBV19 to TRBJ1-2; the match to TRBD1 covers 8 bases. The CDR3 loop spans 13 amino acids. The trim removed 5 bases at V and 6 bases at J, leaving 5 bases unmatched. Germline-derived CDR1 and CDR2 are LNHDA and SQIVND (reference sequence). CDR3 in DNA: TGTGCCAGTAGTTCAAGACAGGGGAATGGCTACACCTTC. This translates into CASSSRQGNGYTF.

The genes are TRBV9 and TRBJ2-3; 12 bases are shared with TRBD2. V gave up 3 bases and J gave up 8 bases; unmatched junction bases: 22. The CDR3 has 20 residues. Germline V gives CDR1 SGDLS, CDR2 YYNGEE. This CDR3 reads CASSARTSGELLQRRGTQYF. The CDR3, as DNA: TGTGCCAGCAGCGCCCGGACTAGCGGGGAACTCCTACAACGGCGAGGTACGCAGTATTTT.

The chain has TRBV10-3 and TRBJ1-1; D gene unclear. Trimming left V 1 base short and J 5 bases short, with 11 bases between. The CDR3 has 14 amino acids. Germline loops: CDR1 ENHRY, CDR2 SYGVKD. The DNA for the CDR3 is TGTGCCATCAGTGAGTTCGGGTTGAGAACTGAAGCTTTCTTT. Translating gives CAISEFGLRTEAFF.

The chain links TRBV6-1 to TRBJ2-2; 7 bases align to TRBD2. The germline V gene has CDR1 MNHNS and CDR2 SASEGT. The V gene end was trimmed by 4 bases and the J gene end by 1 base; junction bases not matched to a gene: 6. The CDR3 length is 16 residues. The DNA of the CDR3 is TGTGCCAGCAGTGCGCCGGGCGGGGGGAACACCGGGGAGCTGTTTTTT. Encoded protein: CASSAPGGGNTGELFF.

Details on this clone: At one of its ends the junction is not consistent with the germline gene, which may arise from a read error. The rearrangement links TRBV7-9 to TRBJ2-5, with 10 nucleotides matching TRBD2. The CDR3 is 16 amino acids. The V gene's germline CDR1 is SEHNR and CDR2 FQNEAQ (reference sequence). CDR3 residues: CSSSLAASGSWETQYF. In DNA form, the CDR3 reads TGTTCCAGCAGCTTAGCGGCTAGCGGGAGTTGGGAGACCCAGTACTTC.

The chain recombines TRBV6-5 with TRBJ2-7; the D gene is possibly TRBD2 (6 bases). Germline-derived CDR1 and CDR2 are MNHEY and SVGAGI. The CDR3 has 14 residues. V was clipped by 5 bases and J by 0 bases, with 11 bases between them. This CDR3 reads CASSRDSLSYEQYF. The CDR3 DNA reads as TGTGCCAGCAGTCGGGACTCCCTCTCCTACGAGCAGTACTTC.

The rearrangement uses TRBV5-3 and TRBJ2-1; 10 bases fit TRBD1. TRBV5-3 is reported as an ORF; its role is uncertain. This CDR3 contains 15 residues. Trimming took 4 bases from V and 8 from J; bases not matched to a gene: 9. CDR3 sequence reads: CARSPGTGEDYEQFF. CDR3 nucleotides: TGTGCCAGAAGCCCCGGGACAGGGGAGGACTATGAGCAGTTCTTC.

CDR3 DNA sequence: TGCGCCAGCAGCCAAAGGACAGCAAATAGCAATCAGCCCCAGCATTTT. Protein: CASSQRTANSNQPQHF. This chain joins TRBV4-1 and TRBJ1-5, with D maybe TRBD1 (6 bases). V was shortened by 2 bases and J by 0 bases, with 11 bases between the two germline ends. CDR1 MGHRA and CDR2 YSYEKL come from the germline V gene. This CDR3 is 16 amino acids long.

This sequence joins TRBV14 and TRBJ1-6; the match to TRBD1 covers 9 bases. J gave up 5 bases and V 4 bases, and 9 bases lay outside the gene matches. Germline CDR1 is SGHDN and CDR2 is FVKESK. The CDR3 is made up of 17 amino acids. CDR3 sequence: CASSPPGTGWNNSPLHF. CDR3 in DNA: TGTGCCAGCAGCCCGCCCGGGACAGGGTGGAATAATTCACCCCTCCACTTT.

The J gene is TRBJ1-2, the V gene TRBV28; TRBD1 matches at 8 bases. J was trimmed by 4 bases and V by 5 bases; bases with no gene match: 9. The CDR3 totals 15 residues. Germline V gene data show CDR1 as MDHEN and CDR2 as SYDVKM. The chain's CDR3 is CASSAPGGDGYGYTF. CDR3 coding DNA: TGTGCCAGCAGTGCTCCAGGGGGCGACGGCTATGGCTACACCTTC.

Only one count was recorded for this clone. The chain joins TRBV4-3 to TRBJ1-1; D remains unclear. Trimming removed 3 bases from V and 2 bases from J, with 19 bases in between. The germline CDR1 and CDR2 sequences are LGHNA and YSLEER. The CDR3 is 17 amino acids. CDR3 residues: CASSQYPPGSLNTEAFF. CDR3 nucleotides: TGCGCCAGCAGCCAGTACCCCCCGGGAAGCCTCAACACTGAAGCTTTCTTT.